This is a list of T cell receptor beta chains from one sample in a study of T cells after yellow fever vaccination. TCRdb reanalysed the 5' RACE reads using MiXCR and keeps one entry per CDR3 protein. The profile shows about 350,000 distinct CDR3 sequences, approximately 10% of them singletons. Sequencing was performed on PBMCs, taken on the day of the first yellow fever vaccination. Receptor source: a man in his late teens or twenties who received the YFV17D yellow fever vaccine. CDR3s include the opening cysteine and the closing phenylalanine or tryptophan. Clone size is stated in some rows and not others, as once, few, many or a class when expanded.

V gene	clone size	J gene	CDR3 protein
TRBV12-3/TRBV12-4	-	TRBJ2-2	CASRSAGGSPGELFF
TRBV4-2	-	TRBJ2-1	CASSQVRGVGGLSVGEQFF
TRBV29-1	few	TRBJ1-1	CSVGFGGTHAFF
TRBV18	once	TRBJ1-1	CASSPPGLNTEAYF
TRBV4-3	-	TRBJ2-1	CASSQTSGGGDEQFF
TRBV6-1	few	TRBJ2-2	CASSGTGFIDTGELFF
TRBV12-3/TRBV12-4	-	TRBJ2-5	CASSSSYQETQYF
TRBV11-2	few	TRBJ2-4	CASSIAGRLIQYF
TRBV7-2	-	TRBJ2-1	CASSLGLVEQFF
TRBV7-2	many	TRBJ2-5	CASSFKTGGSGETQYF
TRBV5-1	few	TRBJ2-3	CASSLFVSESDTQYF
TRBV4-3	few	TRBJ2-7	CASAYGRGPSYEQYF
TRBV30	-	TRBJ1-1	CAWSVETEAIGAFF
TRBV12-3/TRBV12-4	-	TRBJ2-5	CASSLAGQGKEETQYF
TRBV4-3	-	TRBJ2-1	CASSQNFLANMYNEQFF
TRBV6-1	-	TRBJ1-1	CASSEEVHLNTEAFF
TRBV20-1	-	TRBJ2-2	CSARLLIRGTGELFF
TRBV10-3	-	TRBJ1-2	CAISRRSQGTDGYTF
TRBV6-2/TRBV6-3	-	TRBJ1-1	CASRLLGRNRQGDFFETEAFF
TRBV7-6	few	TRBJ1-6	CASSLTSSYNSPLHF
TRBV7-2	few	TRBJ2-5	CASSFGLAGGQETQYF
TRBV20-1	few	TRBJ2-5	CSANAPGLAGGPMETQYF
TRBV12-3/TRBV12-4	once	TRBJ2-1	CASSGGQGTSSYNEQFF
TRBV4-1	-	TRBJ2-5	CASSQEGTLAGQLQETQYF
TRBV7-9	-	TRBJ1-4	CASSHREAVKLFF
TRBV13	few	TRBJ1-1	CASSSRVSAEAFF
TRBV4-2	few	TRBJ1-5	CASSPGTGGPQPQHF
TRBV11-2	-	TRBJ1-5	CASSLEYRSGTWGIYSNQPQHF
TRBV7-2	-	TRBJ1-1	CASSLEGAGAFF
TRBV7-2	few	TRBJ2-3	CASSYWIDTQYF
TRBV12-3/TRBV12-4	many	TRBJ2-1	CASSPDYNEQFF
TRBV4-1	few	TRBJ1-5	CASSQDLGGQPQHF
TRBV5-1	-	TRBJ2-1	CASSPTGTYNEQFF
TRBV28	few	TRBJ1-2	CASSYGGIYGYTF
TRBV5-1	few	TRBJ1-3	CASSLAMASGNTIYF
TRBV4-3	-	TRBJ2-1	CASSHRAAVGPYNEQFF
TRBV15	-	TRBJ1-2	CATSRGGLGSYGYTF
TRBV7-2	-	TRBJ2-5	CASSTSGTSGGTQYF
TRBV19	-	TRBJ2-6	CASAFAGGANVLTF
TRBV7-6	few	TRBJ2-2	CASSPSLNPGELFF
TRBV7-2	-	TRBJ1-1	CASSLLRTEAFF
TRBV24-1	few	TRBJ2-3	CATSDVGTDTQYF
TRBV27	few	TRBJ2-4	CASSFGRTNIQYF
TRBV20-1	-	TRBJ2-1	CSASPGLAGTFIHSYNEQFF
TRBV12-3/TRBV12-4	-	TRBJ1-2	CASSLEEGGYGYTF
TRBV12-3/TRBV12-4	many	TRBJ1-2	CASGDSTNYGYTF
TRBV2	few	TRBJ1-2	CASSREGDFANYGYTF
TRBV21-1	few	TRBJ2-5	CASSKGGDRTGGETQYF
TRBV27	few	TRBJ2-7	CASSFGGQGSEQYF
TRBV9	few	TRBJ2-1	CASIGGTNEQFF
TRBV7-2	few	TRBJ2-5	CASSLVQGRETQYF
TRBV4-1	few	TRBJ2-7	CASSQDGYEQYF
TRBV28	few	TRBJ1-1	CASSSLGQGENTEAFF